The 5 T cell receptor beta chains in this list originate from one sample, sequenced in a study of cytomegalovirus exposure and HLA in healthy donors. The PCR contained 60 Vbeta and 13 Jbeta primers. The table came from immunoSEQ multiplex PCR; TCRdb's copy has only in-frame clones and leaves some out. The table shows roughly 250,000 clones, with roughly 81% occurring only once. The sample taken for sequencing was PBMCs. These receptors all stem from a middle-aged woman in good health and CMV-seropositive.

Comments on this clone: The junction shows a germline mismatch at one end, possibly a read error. The CDR3 reads CASSLVRGTGQDF. The CDR3 nucleotides are TGTGCCAGCAGCTTAGTGCGTGGGACAGGCCAGGATTTT. This chain joins TRBV11-3 and TRBJ2-3, with TRBD1 matching over 8 bases. Germline assignment: CDR1 SGHNT and CDR2 YENEEA. This CDR3 has 13 amino acids.

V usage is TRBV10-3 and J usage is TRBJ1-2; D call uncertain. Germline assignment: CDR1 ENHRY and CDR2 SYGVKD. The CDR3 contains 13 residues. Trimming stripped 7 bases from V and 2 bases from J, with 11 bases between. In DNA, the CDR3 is TGTGCCATCAACCACGACATAAACTATGGCTACACCTTC. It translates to CAINHDINYGYTF.

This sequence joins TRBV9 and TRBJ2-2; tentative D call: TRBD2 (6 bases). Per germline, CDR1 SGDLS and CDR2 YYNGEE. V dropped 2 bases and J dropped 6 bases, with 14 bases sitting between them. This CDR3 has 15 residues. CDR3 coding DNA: TGTGCCAGCAGCGTTACGGGGAGGTTGGCCGGGGAGCTGTTTTTT. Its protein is CASSVTGRLAGELFF.

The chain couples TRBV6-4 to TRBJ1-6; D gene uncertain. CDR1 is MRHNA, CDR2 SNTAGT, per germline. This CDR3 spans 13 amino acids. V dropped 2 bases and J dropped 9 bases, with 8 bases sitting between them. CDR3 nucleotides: TGTGCCAGCAGTGACCATCATAGTTCACCCCTCCACTTT. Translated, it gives CASSDHHSSPLHF.

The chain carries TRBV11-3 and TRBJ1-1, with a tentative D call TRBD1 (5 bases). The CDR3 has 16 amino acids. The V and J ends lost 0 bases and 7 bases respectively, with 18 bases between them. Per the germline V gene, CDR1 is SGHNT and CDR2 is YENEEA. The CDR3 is CASSLEAGRSSYEAFF. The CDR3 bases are TGTGCCAGCAGCTTAGAGGCAGGGCGCTCTTCCTATGAAGCTTTCTTT.